The 3 T cell receptor beta chains in this list originate from one sample, sequenced in a study of cytomegalovirus exposure and HLA in healthy donors. This table comes from immunoSEQ multiplex PCR, and its TCRdb copy is limited to in-frame clones, with some not included. This table has 150,000 to 200,000 clones, roughly 85% appearing once. Sequenced input: PBMCs. These TCRs come from a man aged 18-30 years in good health and CMV-seropositive.

The rearrangement joins TRBV5-8 to TRBJ2-5; 8 nucleotides align to TRBD1. CDR3 length: 14 residues. Germline values: CDR1 SGHTS, CDR2 YDEGEE. V lost 0 bases and J lost 5; bases outside the gene matches: 3. CDR3 sequence (DNA): TGTGCCAGCAGCTTGGGACAGGGGCGGGAGACCCAGTACTTC. This sequence encodes CASSLGQGRETQYF.

This chain joins TRBV7-2 and TRBJ2-2; TRBD2 matches at 11 bases. V was clipped by 7 bases and J by 3 bases; unmatched bases: 10. This CDR3 spans 17 amino acids. Germline assignment: CDR1 SGHTA and CDR2 FQGNSA. The CDR3 is CASTGLAGPWDTGELFF. The CDR3 DNA is TGTGCCAGCACAGGACTAGCGGGCCCGTGGGACACCGGGGAGCTGTTTTTT.

The chain employs TRBV19 and TRBJ2-1; D not certain. This CDR3 has 15 residues. Germline loops: CDR1 LNHDA, CDR2 SQIVND (reference sequence). V was shortened by 1 base and J by 8 bases, with 15 bases between the two germline ends. CDR3 bases: TGTGCCAGTAGTATAGCGGCAAGGTCTACAGATGAGCAGTTCTTC. Translating gives CASSIAARSTDEQFF. Full variable domain (rest looked up from reference TRBV19 and TRBJ2-1): DGGITQSPKYLFRKEGQNVTLSCEQNLNHDAMYWYRQDPGQGLRLIYYSQIVNDFQKGDIAEGYSVSREKKESFPLTVTSAQKNPTAFYLCASSIAARSTDEQFFGPGTRLTVL.